Listed here are 21 T cell receptor beta chains from one sample, sequenced in a study of post-analysis software for immune sequencing data. General study results and limits: Controls had lower frequencies than patients of about five TRBV segments, which included TRBV5-6, TRBV5-1 and TRBV20-1.

Their antigen targets remain unknown. Unique molecular identifiers were built into the TCR beta cDNA libraries. TCRdb re-called the PCR reads with MiXCR, one entry per CDR3 protein. Of about 570,000 distinct CDR3 sequences in the sample, under 40% were seen once. The sequenced material came from blood. All receptors come from a girl aged 2-17 years with multiple sclerosis.

This clonotype occurred many times. The chain joins TRBV25-1 to TRBJ2-7; D call uncertain. Trimming stripped 2 bases from V and 6 bases from J, with 8 bases between. Looked up from germline, CDR1 is MGHDK and CDR2 is SYGVNS. The CDR3 runs to 12 residues. CDR3 DNA: TGTGCCAGCAGTGAAGTCGGGCCCGAGCAGTACTTC. It codes for CASSEVGPEQYF.

CDR3 amino acids: CSANKQGADTEAFF. CDR3 bases: TGCAGTGCCAATAAGCAGGGGGCGGACACTGAAGCTTTCTTT. The rearrangement links TRBV20-1 to TRBJ1-1, with TRBD1 matching over 8 bases. V lost 6 bases to trimming and J lost 3 bases; unmatched junction nucleotides: 9. This CDR3 has 14 amino acids. Germline lookup yields CDR1 DFQATT and CDR2 SNEGSKA (reference sequence).

This clonotype turned up a few times. The J gene is TRBJ2-3, the V gene TRBV6-1; 11 nucleotides line up with TRBD2. V trimming: 6 bases; J trimming: 0 bases; junction bases outside the gene matches: 11. The length of the CDR3 is 18 residues. Germline-derived CDR1 and CDR2 are MNHNS and SASEGT. The CDR3 sequence: CASSTSGGRIASTDTQYF. In nucleotides, the CDR3 is TGTGCCAGCAGCACTAGCGGGGGCCGGATCGCTAGCACAGATACGCAGTATTTT.

CDR3 sequence: CASSLGLGWGEQYF. The CDR3 DNA reads TGTGCCAGCAGCCTCGGACTAGGGTGGGGAGAGCAGTACTTC. The J gene is TRBJ2-5, the V gene TRBV7-2; 7 nucleotides match TRBD2. Trimming took 5 bases from V and 11 from J; bases not matched to a gene: 14. CDR3 size: 14 residues. Germline V lookup: CDR1 SGHTA, CDR2 FQGNSA.

The table lists this clonotype with a few counts. The chain uses TRBV24-1 and TRBJ2-3; either TRBD1 or TRBD2 may fit D (5 bases each). The V end was cut by 3 bases, the J end by 0 bases, with 12 bases between. Per germline, CDR1 KGHDR and CDR2 SFDVKD. The CDR3 contains 16 residues. This chain's CDR3 is CATSDRDLISTDTQYF. DNA for the CDR3: TGTGCCACCAGTGATCGGGACCTGATTAGCACAGATACGCAGTATTTT.

This chain links TRBV11-2 with TRBJ2-3; 10 nucleotides agree with TRBD2. V dropped 1 base and J dropped 7; count of bases not matched to a gene: 5. The CDR3 is 15 residues long. Germline CDR1 reads SGHAT; CDR2 reads FQNNGV. The CDR3 spells CASSLGALAGYTQYF. DNA of the CDR3: TGTGCCAGCAGCTTAGGGGCACTAGCGGGGTATACGCAGTATTTT.

The chain is built from TRBV24-1 and TRBJ2-1; D is uncertain. The CDR3 is 14 residues long. V was clipped by 1 base and J by 5 bases, with 8 bases between them. The germline CDR1 and CDR2 sequences are KGHDR and SFDVKD. The CDR3 reads CATSDFGQNNEQFF. DNA of the CDR3: TGTGCCACCAGTGATTTTGGGCAAAACAATGAGCAGTTCTTC.

This clonotype was observed a few times. The chain uses TRBV20-1 and TRBJ2-5, with D perhaps assigned TRBD1 or TRBD2 (5 bases each). The CDR3 is made up of 14 amino acids. From germline, CDR1 is DFQATT and CDR2 SNEGSKA (reference sequence). V was clipped by 6 bases and J by 1 base, with 15 bases between them. CDR3 region: CSAPPGRIQETQYF. In nucleotides, the CDR3 is TGCAGTGCCCCCCCGGGACGGATCCAAGAGACCCAGTACTTC.

This clonotype has only a few counts. V and J are TRBV4-1 and TRBJ2-1; TRBD2 matches 8 bases. Per the germline V gene, CDR1 is MGHRA and CDR2 is YSYEKL. The CDR3 has 14 amino acids. With V trimmed by 4 bases and J by 7 bases, 6 bases remained unmatched. The DNA for the CDR3 is TGCGCCAGCAGCCCGGGGGGGGTTGAGAATGAGCAGTTCTTC. This encodes CASSPGGVENEQFF.

Here the CDR3 reads CASSQAGQGLETQYF. Written as DNA, the CDR3 is TGTGCCAGCAGCCAAGCCGGACAGGGGTTAGAGACCCAGTACTTC. This chain uses TRBV3-1 with TRBJ2-5; TRBD1 agrees at 9 bases. V shed 1 base, J shed 4 bases, and the junction held 4 bases outside the gene matches. Germline V CDR1 and CDR2: LGHDT, YNNKEL (reference sequence). The CDR3 runs to 15 residues.

This clonotype has more than one count but fewer than ten. In DNA, the CDR3 is TGTGCCAGCAGCCGACGGGCTCCTGCCAAAAACATTCAGTACTTC. Translated, it gives CASSRRAPAKNIQYF. The genes are TRBV7-2 and TRBJ2-4; D is undetermined. Trimming took 5 bases from V and 1 from J, leaving 12 bases between them. The CDR3 spans 15 residues. Germline V gives CDR1 SGHTA, CDR2 FQGNSA.

This clonotype was counted between two and nine times. V gene TRBV20-1 combines with J gene TRBJ1-5; maybe TRBD1 (6 bases). The V end lost 1 base, the J end lost 4 bases, and 11 bases lay between the germline ends. The CDR3 contains 14 residues. Germline CDR1 DFQATT, CDR2 SNEGSKA (reference sequence). DNA of the CDR3: TGCAGTGCTAGAGGGTCAGGGGTGAATCAGCCCCAGCATTTT. Amino acid sequence: CSARGSGVNQPQHF.

This clonotype was seen repeatedly, ten times or more. This rearrangement joins TRBV5-1 to TRBJ2-7, with D unresolved. V lost 0 bases, J lost 0 bases, and 4 bases lay in between. The CDR3 is 13 residues long. Germline loops: CDR1 SGHRS, CDR2 YFSETQ. The DNA of the CDR3 is TGCGCCAGCAGCTTGGTGCTCTCCTACGAGCAGTACTTC. It codes for CASSLVLSYEQYF.

The J gene is TRBJ2-1, the V gene TRBV13; D may be TRBD1 (6 bases). Trimming removed 4 bases at V and 0 bases at J, with 13 bases between. The CDR3 is 16 residues long. CDR1 is PRHDT and CDR2 is FYEKMQ in the germline V gene (reference sequence). The CDR3 DNA is TGTGCCAGCAGCTCCCCGACAGGTGACTCCTACAATGAGCAGTTCTTC. It specifies CASSSPTGDSYNEQFF.

The V and J genes are TRBV27 and TRBJ1-2; TRBD1 aligns across 8 bases. The CDR3 sequence is 14 residues long. Germline loops: CDR1 MNHEY, CDR2 SMNVEV (reference sequence). V trimming: 10 bases; J trimming: 8 bases; junction bases outside the gene matches: 15. In nucleotides, the CDR3 is TGTGCCACCCAGGGGGGTCTCACAGGGGGAGGCTACACCTTC. Protein product: CATQGGLTGGGYTF.

CDR3: CASSQPGTEATGELFF. CDR3 bases: TGTGCCAGCAGTCAACCCGGGACAGAGGCCACCGGGGAGCTGTTTTTT. This chain uses TRBV28 with TRBJ2-2; 7 nucleotides align to TRBD1. V shed 5 bases and J 4 bases; nucleotides not matched to a gene: 10. This CDR3 is 16 amino acids long. The germline V gene has CDR1 MDHEN and CDR2 SYDVKM.

The chain links TRBV11-2 to TRBJ1-1; D gene uncertain. The length of the CDR3 is 14 residues. The V end lost 0 bases, the J end lost 5 bases, and 10 bases lay between the germline ends. The V gene's germline CDR1 is SGHAT and CDR2 FQNNGV. The CDR3 sequence: CASSLDITRTEAFF. The CDR3 coding sequence is TGTGCCAGCAGCTTAGACATTACGCGGACTGAAGCTTTCTTT.

The chain combines TRBV21-1 with TRBJ1-2; whether TRBD1, the table's D call, matches the DNA was not checked. TRBV21-1 is a known pseudogene. This CDR3 contains 17 residues. The CDR3 protein is CASSLRDRGPGQYGYTF. CDR3 bases: TGTGCCAGCAGCCTCCGGGACAGGGGGCCGGGTCAATATGGCTACACCTTC.

This clonotype was seen a handful of times. The chain joins TRBV7-3 to TRBJ2-1; 9 bases align to TRBD2. CDR1 and CDR2 from the germline V gene are SGHTA and FQGTGA. The CDR3 sequence is 16 residues long. With 5 bases clipped from V and 2 bases from J, the junction kept 7 bases outside the gene matches. The CDR3 DNA reads as TGTGCCAGCAGCACCTATATAGCGGGAGCCTACAATGAGCAGTTCTTC. Amino acid sequence: CASSTYIAGAYNEQFF.

As for this clonotype: Its ends do not fully match the called genes, so a read error is possible. The chain employs TRBV6-1 and TRBJ1-2, with TRBD1 as a possible D gene (5 bases). The CDR3 has 14 residues. The V gene's germline CDR1 is MNHNS and CDR2 SASEGT. CDR3 nucleotide sequence: TGTGCCAGCAGGGAAGGGGCAGTTTCCTATGGCTACACCTTC. This sequence encodes CASREGAVSYGYTF.

This clonotype showed up just a few times. This sequence joins TRBV12-3 or TRBV12-4 and TRBJ1-4; a possible D gene is TRBD1 (5 bases). The CDR3 extends over 13 amino acids. Trimming stripped 3 bases from V and 8 bases from J, with 10 bases between. CDR3 sequence: CASSFQGGEKLFF. The CDR3 DNA follows: TGTGCCAGCAGTTTCCAGGGAGGGGAAAAACTGTTTTTT.